Listed here are 10 T cell receptor beta chains from one sample, sequenced in a study of shared clonotypes between healthy human individuals. Profiling relied on immunoSEQ multiplex PCR, and the TCRdb table lists in-frame clones only, not all of them. The top ten hold roughly 0.36% of the sample, which has fewer than 2.5 million clones, under 95% seen once. Sequencing was done on a sample of naive CD4+ T cells from PBMCs. Subset meaning: CD45RA+ positively selected. The receptor set was obtained from a young man in good health. Some clones in this sample may be carry-over from other donors' samples.

Points on this clone: One junction end disagrees with the germline gene, perhaps due to a read error. The CDR3 DNA follows: TGTGCCCGCAGCTTAGGAGGGACTCTATACAATGAGCAGTTCTTC. Amino acids: CARSLGGTLYNEQFF. This sequence joins TRBV7-2 and TRBJ2-1; D is perhaps TRBD2 (6 bases). This CDR3 has 15 amino acids. Germline CDR1 is SGHTA and CDR2 is FQGNSA. Using reference TRBV7-2 and TRBJ2-1 for the parts outside the CDR3, the full variable domain is GAGVSQSPSNKVTEKGKDVELRCDPISGHTALYWYRQSLGQGLEFLIYFQGNSAPDKSGLPSDRFSAERTGGSVSTLTIQRTQQEDSAVYLCARSLGGTLYNEQFFGPGTRLTVL.

For this clone: In the same sample, other DNA sequences code for this CDR3. This chain joins TRBV9 and TRBJ2-2, with 9 bases lining up with TRBD2. The V and J ends lost 0 bases and 5 bases, in that order; junction bases with no gene match: 2. The CDR3 is 15 amino acids. CDR1 SGDLS and CDR2 YYNGEE come from the germline V gene. CDR3 sequence (DNA): TGTGCCAGCAGCGTAGTTGCGGGAGGGACCGGGGAGCTGTTTTTT. It is translated as CASSVVAGGTGELFF.

This rearrangement joins TRBV27 to TRBJ1-1; D remains ambiguous. The germline gives CDR1 MNHEY, CDR2 SMNVEV (reference sequence). Trimming left V 2 bases short and J 3 bases short, with 10 bases between. This CDR3 is built from 14 residues. The CDR3 protein is CASSLTPFYTEAFF. In DNA, the CDR3 is TGTGCCAGCAGTTTAACGCCGTTCTACACTGAAGCTTTCTTT.

The table lists this clone with a count of one. V is TRBV19 and J is TRBJ1-5; weak D call: TRBD1 (5 bases). The ends were cut back, 1 base at V and 5 bases at J, with 12 bases in the middle. The CDR3 covers 15 residues. Germline CDR1 and CDR2: LNHDA and SQIVND (reference sequence). The CDR3 DNA follows: TGTGCCAGTAGTATAGGGACACGGGAGTATCAGCCCCAGCATTTT. This codes for CASSIGTREYQPQHF.

The rearrangement joins TRBV28 to TRBJ2-7, with 9 bases fitting TRBD1. CDR1 MDHEN and CDR2 SYDVKM come from the germline V gene. Losses at the gene ends were 4 bases for V and 5 bases for J; bases not matched to a gene: 6. CDR3 length: 14 amino acids. The CDR3 DNA is TGTGCCAGCAGTTCGGGACAGGGACCCCACGAGCAGTACTTC. Its protein is CASSSGQGPHEQYF.

The chain recombines TRBV5-1 with TRBJ2-3; D is ambiguous. The CDR3 spans 13 residues. The V and J ends lost 6 bases and 4 bases respectively, with 12 bases between them. Germline CDR1 reads SGHRS; CDR2 reads YFSETQ. CDR3 sequence reads: CASTDLSPDTQYF. In DNA form, the CDR3 reads TGCGCCAGCACCGACCTGAGCCCAGATACGCAGTATTTT.

The J gene is TRBJ1-5, the V gene TRBV6-6, with a possible D match to TRBD1 (6 bases). The germline gives CDR1 MNHNY, CDR2 SVGAGI (reference sequence). V lost 6 bases and J 7 bases, leaving 13 bases between the germline ends. The CDR3 consists of 13 residues. CDR3 bases: TGTGCCAGCAGGCCCAACAGGGCCCAGCCCCAGCATTTT. Translation: CASRPNRAQPQHF.

The chain uses TRBV11-2 and TRBJ2-7, with D possibly TRBD2 on 5 matching bases. The germline V gene has CDR1 SGHAT and CDR2 FQNNGV. Trimming pared 0 bases from V and 0 bases from J, leaving 12 bases between. The CDR3 has 16 residues. The CDR3 DNA is TGTGCCAGCAGCTTAGATTCGTACGGGAACTCCTACGAGCAGTACTTC. Translation: CASSLDSYGNSYEQYF.

The chain has TRBV5-1 and TRBJ1-1, with D possibly being TRBD1 (5 bases). The CDR3 extends over 15 amino acids. Germline loops: CDR1 SGHRS, CDR2 YFSETQ. V was trimmed by 4 bases and J by 8 bases, leaving 21 bases between them. This CDR3 is CASSLGPDKGSEAFF. CDR3 in DNA: TGCGCCAGCAGCCTTGGTCCGGACAAGGGCTCGGAAGCTTTCTTT.

The chain recombines TRBV9 with TRBJ2-3, with 9 bases aligning to TRBD2. Germline-derived CDR1 and CDR2 are SGDLS and YYNGEE. Unmatched junction bases numbered 6, after V lost 2 bases and J lost 2 bases. There are 16 residues in the CDR3. For the CDR3, the DNA is TGTGCCAGCAGCGTGGGCCTAGCGGGACACACAGATACGCAGTATTTT. Amino acids: CASSVGLAGHTDTQYF.